This is a list of T cell receptor beta chains from one sample in a study of T-cell reconstitution after alpha-beta-depleted transplantation in children. TCRdb re-called the PCR reads through MiXCR, storing one row per CDR3 protein. The sample contains around 450,000 distinct CDR3 sequences, around 15% of which appear only once. The source was PBMCs, mostly from graft donor cells, collected 360 days after TCRalphabeta/CD19-depleted stem cell transplant. The receptors were gathered from a boy under three years old who had a stem cell transplant for Wiskott-Aldrich syndrome, so the T cells may come from the graft donor. Both conserved end residues are part of each CDR3. The D gene is left open where the match is weak. Clone size is stated in some rows and not others, as once, few, many or a class when expanded.

D,J,size,V,CDR3,DNA
.,TRBJ2-5,few,TRBV5-1,CASSFPTPLAAFQETQYF,TGCGCCAGCAGCTTCCCGACACCTCTGGCAGCGTTTCAAGAGACCCAGTACTTC
TRBD2,TRBJ2-7,.,TRBV20-1,CSARDPGRGFSYEQYF,TGCAGTGCTAGAGATCCCGGGAGGGGGTTTTCCTACGAGCAGTACTTC
.,TRBJ2-1,few,TRBV7-9,CASRPDTKTRVHSEQFF,TGTGCCAGCAGACCAGATACGAAGACTAGGGTCCATAGTGAGCAGTTCTTC
.,TRBJ2-7,few,TRBV4-3,CASSQGRITYEQYF,TGCGCCAGCAGCCAAGGAAGGATAACCTACGAGCAGTACTTC
.,TRBJ2-1,.,TRBV7-2,CASSLAAGSASYEQFF,TGTGCCAGCAGCTTAGCTGCGGGATCAGCCTCATATGAGCAGTTCTTC
.,TRBJ2-2,.,TRBV5-1,CASSPREVDTGELFF,TGCGCCAGCAGCCCAAGGGAGGTAGACACCGGGGAGCTGTTTTTT
.,TRBJ2-2,.,TRBV14,CASSQGVSPNTGELFF,TGTGCCAGCAGCCAAGGAGTCAGCCCGAACACCGGGGAGCTGTTTTTT
.,TRBJ1-1,few,TRBV7-2,CASRSPLGRGTEAFF,TGTGCCAGCAGGTCCCCCCTTGGGAGGGGAACTGAAGCTTTCTTT
.,TRBJ1-5,few,TRBV6-5,CASSYSRGFDQPQHF,TGTGCCAGCAGTTACTCGAGGGGATTTGATCAGCCCCAGCATTTT
.,TRBJ2-7,few,TRBV24-1,CATSDASGTYEQYF,TGTGCCACCAGTGACGCGTCGGGTACCTACGAGCAGTACTTC
.,TRBJ1-1,.,TRBV19,CASSIGRARTEAFF,TGTGCCAGTAGTATCGGGAGGGCCCGCACTGAAGCTTTCTTT
.,TRBJ2-2,many,TRBV12-3/TRBV12-4,CASRPVEVTGELFF,TGTGCCAGCAGGCCCGTCGAGGTCACCGGGGAGCTGTTTTTT
TRBD2,TRBJ2-7,few,TRBV4-1,CASSQAGGLAGSEQYF,TGCGCCAGCAGCCAAGCTGGGGGACTAGCGGGGTCCGAGCAGTACTTC
.,TRBJ2-1,.,TRBV27,CASSIRNNEQFF,TGTGCCAGCAGTATCCGGAACAATGAGCAGTTCTTC
TRBD2,TRBJ2-1,.,TRBV10-1,CASSRTSGVSSYNEQFF,TGCGCCAGCAGTAGGACTAGCGGGGTTAGCTCCTACAATGAGCAGTTCTTC
.,TRBJ2-7,.,TRBV4-1,CASSHKGRNYEQYF,TGCGCCAGCAGCCACAAAGGACGGAACTACGAGCAGTACTTC
.,TRBJ2-1,few,TRBV24-1,CATSDGPPTYNEQFF,TGTGCCACCAGTGATGGACCCCCAACCTACAATGAGCAGTTCTTC
TRBD2,TRBJ2-1,few,TRBV20-1,CSGRSGGALNEQFF,TGCAGTGGGCGTAGCGGGGGGGCCCTCAATGAGCAGTTCTTC
TRBD2,TRBJ2-7,few,TRBV27,CASSSSTSGGFGPLYEQYF,TGTGCCAGCAGTTCCTCGACTAGCGGGGGGTTTGGCCCCTTATACGAGCAGTACTTC